Below are 21 T cell receptor beta chains sequenced from a single sample in a study of T cell changes during pregnancy in multiple sclerosis (dated by TCRdb to the late 2010s). Receptor libraries were prepared by the immunoSEQ multiplex PCR assay. TCRdb took this table from immuneACCESS and kept in-frame rearrangements with V and J called. Such tables lack part of the clones; where checked against another copy, unresolved V genes explain under half of the gap, and the rest is unexplained. This sample gives 42,000 or so clones in total; 90% to 95% of them show up just once. Roughly 8.1% of the sample belongs to the ten largest clones. This specimen was CD8+ T cells from peripheral blood mononuclear cells, taken in the third trimester of pregnancy. These receptors were taken from a female donor with multiple sclerosis, enrolled in a pregnancy study.

This chain links TRBV28 with TRBJ1-5; D perhaps matches TRBD1 (5 bases). V gave up 6 bases and J gave up 0 bases, with 9 bases separating them. Per the germline V gene, CDR1 is MDHEN and CDR2 is SYDVKM. The CDR3 extends over 14 amino acids. The CDR3 DNA reads as TGTGCCAGCAGCGAAGGACATAGCAATCAGCCCCAGCATTTT. It is translated as CASSEGHSNQPQHF.

The gene calls are TRBV27 and TRBJ1-4; D might be TRBD1 (5 bases). The CDR3 sequence is 16 residues long. CDR1 and CDR2 (germline): MNHEY, SMNVEV (reference sequence). With 2 bases removed from V and 7 bases from J, the gap between germline ends came to 17 bases. CDR3 DNA: TGTGCCAGCAGTTTAGGCGGGGGGAGTTCACGTGAAAAACTGTTTTTT. Translated, it gives CASSLGGGSSREKLFF.

This chain joins TRBV7-2 and TRBJ1-1; possibly TRBD1 for D (6 bases). This CDR3 is built from 15 residues. Between the trimmed V and J ends, which lost 8 bases and 8 bases, there was a span of 24 bases. Germline V lookup: CDR1 SGHTA, CDR2 FQGNSA. The CDR3 bases are TGTGCCAGCTACTTTATGTGGGGCAGGGGCTCCGAAGCTTTCTTT. Its protein is CASYFMWGRGSEAFF.

The rearrangement joins TRBV6-5 to TRBJ1-1; D unresolved. CDR1 MNHEY and CDR2 SVGAGI come from the germline V gene. The length of the CDR3 is 14 residues. CDR3 nucleotides: TGTGTTTCGACTACTTACGTGGCGAACACTGAAGCTTTCTTT. This codes for CVSTTYVANTEAFF.

The rearrangement links TRBV7-9 to TRBJ1-5; D might be TRBD1 (6 bases). Per the germline V gene, CDR1 is SEHNR and CDR2 is FQNEAQ (reference sequence). V was pared by 5 bases and J by 0 bases, with 11 bases between. The CDR3 has 15 amino acids. CDR3 DNA: TGTGCCAGCAGCAGTACAGGGCCTAGCAATCAGCCCCAGCATTTT. Protein: CASSSTGPSNQPQHF. Full variable domain (missing parts from reference TRBV7-9 and TRBJ1-5): DTGVSQNPRHKITKRGQNVTFRCDPISEHNRLYWYRQTLGQGPEFLTYFQNEAQLEKSRLLSDRFSAERPKGSFSTLEIQRTEQGDSAMYLCASSSTGPSNQPQHFGDGTRLSIL.

The chain uses TRBV25-1 and TRBJ1-1; no clear D. Germline assignment: CDR1 MGHDK and CDR2 SYGVNS. The CDR3 is 15 amino acids. With 4 bases removed from V and 0 bases from J, the gap between germline ends came to 12 bases. The CDR3 loop reads CASSALGGMNTEAFF. In nucleotides, the CDR3 is TGTGCCAGCAGTGCCCTAGGTGGAATGAACACTGAAGCTTTCTTT.

The chain is built from TRBV28 and TRBJ2-3; 8 bases align to TRBD2. The germline V gene has CDR1 MDHEN and CDR2 SYDVKM. The CDR3 is 17 residues long. The V gene end was trimmed by 4 bases and the J gene end by 6 bases; junction bases not matched to a gene: 15. The CDR3 sequence is CASSSRGLAGSEDTQYF. CDR3 bases: TGTGCCAGCAGTTCCAGAGGATTAGCGGGAAGTGAGGATACGCAGTATTTT.

V gene TRBV5-4 combines with J gene TRBJ2-1, with TRBD2 matching 13 bases. The CDR3 totals 18 residues. V was pared by 1 base and J by 4 bases, with 8 bases of the junction left unmatched. Germline loops: CDR1 SGHNT, CDR2 YYREEE (reference sequence). CDR3 region: CASSLWTSGRTPYNEQFF. In nucleotides, the CDR3 is TGTGCCAGCAGCTTGTGGACTAGCGGGAGAACCCCTTACAATGAGCAGTTCTTC.

This chain links TRBV5-8 with TRBJ2-5; 7 bases fit TRBD2. Germline loops: CDR1 SGHTS, CDR2 YDEGEE. The CDR3 is 13 residues long. With 3 bases clipped from V and 3 bases from J, the junction kept 2 bases outside the gene matches. This CDR3 is CASSYLAEETQYF. CDR3 DNA sequence: TGTGCCAGCAGCTATCTAGCGGAAGAGACCCAGTACTTC.

CDR3 sequence reads: CATADSNNQPQHF. Written as DNA, the CDR3 is TGTGCCACCGCAGACAGTAACAATCAGCCCCAGCATTTT. This chain links TRBV7-9 with TRBJ1-5; D is possibly TRBD1 (5 bases). This CDR3 region has 13 residues. The germline V and J ends were trimmed by 10 bases and 3 bases, with 13 bases remaining between them. Germline V gives CDR1 SEHNR, CDR2 FQNEAQ (reference sequence).

V and J are TRBV27 and TRBJ1-1; D is undetermined. The V and J ends lost 3 bases and 5 bases respectively, with 10 bases between them. In germline, CDR1 is MNHEY, CDR2 SMNVEV (reference sequence). CDR3 length: 13 residues. The CDR3 reads CASSLGSKTEAFF. As DNA, the CDR3 is TGTGCCAGCAGTTTGGGCAGCAAGACTGAAGCTTTCTTT.

The chain links TRBV5-6 to TRBJ2-1; 7 bases align to TRBD1. V was clipped by 3 bases and J by 16 bases; unmatched bases: 28. Germline CDR1 reads SGHDT; CDR2 reads YYEEEE. The CDR3 has 18 amino acids. The CDR3 DNA reads as TGTGCCAGCAGCTGGGCCGTTAGTCATGACAGGGCCGACTGGATGGGTTTCTTC. Translated: CASSWAVSHDRADWMGFF.

This chain links TRBV27 with TRBJ2-1; the D gene is possibly TRBD2 (6 bases). Germline V gene data show CDR1 as MNHEY and CDR2 as SMNVEV (reference sequence). Deletions cut 5 bases from V and 7 bases from J, with 12 bases between. The CDR3 is 13 residues long. The CDR3 DNA is TGTGCCAGCAGTGTTCTCCGGGGGAATGAGCAGTTCTTC. Translated: CASSVLRGNEQFF.

The V and J genes are TRBV25-1 and TRBJ1-1, with D possibly being TRBD1 (5 bases). CDR1 and CDR2 (germline): MGHDK, SYGVNS. V was clipped by 4 bases and J by 5 bases, with 20 bases between them. The CDR3 extends over 16 amino acids. The DNA for the CDR3 is TGTGCCAGCAGTGCCCCCCTCATGACAGAGAAGACTGAAGCTTTCTTT. It encodes CASSAPLMTEKTEAFF.

This chain uses TRBV28 with TRBJ2-5; 7 nucleotides line up with TRBD1. The V segment lost 3 bases and the J segment 2 bases; nucleotides outside the gene matches: 6. CDR1 and CDR2 from the germline V gene are MDHEN and SYDVKM. The CDR3 totals 15 residues. The CDR3 coding sequence is TGTGCCAGCAGTTTTACGGGGACAGAACAAGAGACCCAGTACTTC. Amino acid sequence: CASSFTGTEQETQYF.

This clone was seen more than once but under ten times. In nucleotides, the CDR3 is TGTGCCAGCAGCGGACTCACCGGGGAGCTGTTTTTT. Encoded protein: CASSGLTGELFF. The chain has TRBV9 and TRBJ2-2; D not certain. The CDR3 is 12 amino acids. V was clipped by 3 bases and J by 4 bases, with 4 bases between them. Germline CDR1 reads SGDLS; CDR2 reads YYNGEE.

V usage is TRBV29-1 and J usage is TRBJ2-1; TRBD2 might be the D (6 bases). Germline V gene lookup returns CDR1 SQVTM and CDR2 ANQGSEA. The CDR3 loop spans 14 amino acids. Deletions cut 4 bases from V and 3 bases from J, with 13 bases between. The CDR3 is CSVGGRESYNEQFF. CDR3 coding DNA: TGCAGCGTTGGGGGACGGGAGAGCTACAATGAGCAGTTCTTC.

The chain combines TRBV6-5 with TRBJ2-7; 7 bases line up with TRBD1. This CDR3 comprises 13 residues. V was pared by 6 bases and J by 0 bases, with 2 bases of the junction left unmatched. The germline V gene encodes CDR1 MNHEY and CDR2 SVGAGI. CDR3 sequence (DNA): TGTGCCAGCAGGGACAGGAGCTCCTACGAGCAGTACTTC. This sequence encodes CASRDRSSYEQYF.

CDR3 region: CASSPSGTPSGYEQFF. For the CDR3, the DNA is TGTGCCAGCAGCCCTTCCGGGACTCCTTCGGGTTATGAGCAGTTCTTC. The rearrangement links TRBV27 to TRBJ2-1; tentatively, D is TRBD2 (6 bases). Germline V gene lookup returns CDR1 MNHEY and CDR2 SMNVEV (reference sequence). The CDR3 covers 16 residues. The V and J ends lost 6 bases and 8 bases respectively, with 23 bases between them.

The V and J genes are TRBV28 and TRBJ1-4; tentative D call: TRBD1 (5 bases). CDR1 MDHEN and CDR2 SYDVKM come from the germline V gene. The V and J ends lost 5 bases and 5 bases respectively, with 15 bases between them. The CDR3 sequence is 15 residues long. Here the CDR3 DNA reads TGTGCCAGCAGTCCCTCGGGGGTTCTAAATGAAAAACTGTTTTTT. Its translation is CASSPSGVLNEKLFF.

This clone has only one observation. Germline and junction disagree at one end, which may indicate a read error. The V and J genes are TRBV7-7 and TRBJ2-7; TRBD2 agrees at 7 bases. The CDR3 consists of 13 residues. CDR1 is SSHAT and CDR2 is FNYEAQ in the germline V gene (reference sequence). CDR3 DNA sequence: TGTGCTAGCAGCGACCTTTCTAGCGGCGAGCAGTACTTC. Its translation: CASSDLSSGEQYF.